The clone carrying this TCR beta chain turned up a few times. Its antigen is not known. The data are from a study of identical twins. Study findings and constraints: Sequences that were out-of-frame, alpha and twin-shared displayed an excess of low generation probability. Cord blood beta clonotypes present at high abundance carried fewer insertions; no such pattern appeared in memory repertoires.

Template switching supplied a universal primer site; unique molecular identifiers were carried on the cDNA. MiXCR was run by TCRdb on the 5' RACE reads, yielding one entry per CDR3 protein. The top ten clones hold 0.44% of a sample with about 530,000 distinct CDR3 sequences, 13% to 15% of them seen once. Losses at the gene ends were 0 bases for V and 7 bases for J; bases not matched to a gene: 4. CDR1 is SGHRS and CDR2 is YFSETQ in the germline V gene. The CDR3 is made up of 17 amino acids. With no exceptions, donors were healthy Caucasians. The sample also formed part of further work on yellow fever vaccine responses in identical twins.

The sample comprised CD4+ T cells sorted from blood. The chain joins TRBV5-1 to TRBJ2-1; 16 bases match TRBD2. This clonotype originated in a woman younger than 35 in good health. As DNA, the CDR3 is TGCGCCAGCAGCTTGGACGTGGGACTAGCGGGGGGGAATGAGCAGTTCTTC. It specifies CASSLDVGLAGGNEQFF. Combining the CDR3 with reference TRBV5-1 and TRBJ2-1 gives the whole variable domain KAGVTQTPRYLIKTRGQQVTLSCSPISGHRSVSWYQQTPGQGLQFLFEYFSETQRNKGNFPGRFSGRQFSNSRSEMNVSTLELGDSALYLCASSLDVGLAGGNEQFFGPGTRLTVL.